What follows are 5 T cell receptor beta chains derived from one specimen sequenced in a study of blood T cell repertoires in COVID-19. The table came from immunoSEQ multiplex PCR; TCRdb's copy has only in-frame clones and leaves some out. The table lists over 250,000 clones, 75% to 90% of them singletons. Sequencing input: PBMCs or T cells enriched from blood (not recorded which). The receptors here all came from a woman in her late teens or twenties who had recovered from COVID-19.

This clone showed up just once. The chain uses TRBV9 and TRBJ2-3, with TRBD2 matching over 9 bases. V gave up 0 bases and J gave up 1 base; unmatched junction bases: 6. CDR1 is SGDLS and CDR2 is YYNGEE in the germline V gene. CDR3 size: 17 residues. DNA of the CDR3: TGTGCCAGCAGCGTAGACGTAGCGGGGGCCGGCACAGATACGCAGTATTTT. This codes for CASSVDVAGAGTDTQYF.

V is TRBV7-6 and J is TRBJ1-2; 8 bases are shared with TRBD1. V lost 1 base and J lost 6; bases outside the gene matches: 7. Germline V CDR1 and CDR2: SGHVS, FNYEAQ. The length of the CDR3 is 15 residues. CDR3 coding DNA: TGTGCCAGCAGCTTAGGCTGGGTGACAGGGGATGGCTACACCTTC. Residues: CASSLGWVTGDGYTF.

The V call is TRBV24-1, the J call TRBJ2-3, with TRBD2 matching 8 bases. The length of the CDR3 is 13 residues. From germline, CDR1 is KGHDR and CDR2 SFDVKD. The J segment lost 3 bases and the V segment lost 5 bases, leaving 0 bases of the junction unmatched. The CDR3 DNA reads TGTGCCACCAGTGTAGCGGGGACAGATACGCAGTATTTT. Translated: CATSVAGTDTQYF.

This chain links TRBV9 with TRBJ2-7; 12 bases are a match to TRBD1. Germline V CDR1 and CDR2: SGDLS, YYNGEE. The CDR3 is 14 residues long. Losses at the gene ends were 4 bases for V and 7 bases for J; bases not matched to a gene: 6. The CDR3 reads CASSPGTGGEEQYF. CDR3 DNA: TGTGCCAGCAGCCCCGGGACAGGGGGCGAAGAGCAGTACTTC.

V is TRBV5-1 and J is TRBJ1-4; possibly TRBD1 for D (5 bases). Trimming pared 4 bases from V and 5 bases from J, leaving 18 bases between. The CDR3 has 16 amino acids. Germline V lookup: CDR1 SGHRS, CDR2 YFSETQ. The CDR3 DNA sequence: TGCGCCAGCAGCCGGGGCGGGACGGGGGGAAATGAAAAACTGTTTTTT. Residues: CASSRGGTGGNEKLFF.